Below, 4 T cell receptor beta chains from the same sample are listed, as sequenced in a study of vaccination effects on CD4 cells after COVID-19 (dated by TCRdb to between 2021 and 2023). These TCRs are of unknown antigen specificity. To identify antigen-specific CD4+ T cell clonotypes by their expansion, the ViraFEST assay first stimulated PBMC with viral peptide pools and then applied TCR sequencing. After around eleven days of culture, CD4+ T cells were isolated with the EasySep CD4+ T cell isolation kit. None of the healthy vaccine recipients had a prior SARS-CoV-2 infection, which was confirmed by nucleocapsid antibody tests that came back negative both before and after vaccination. Libraries were built with the immunoSEQ multiplex PCR assay. TCRdb obtained this table from immuneACCESS and retained in-frame rearrangements with V and J assigned. These tables miss some clones; where compared with another copy, unresolved V genes account for less than half of the shortfall, and the remainder is unexplained. Counted in this sample were just under 75,000 clones; approximately 75% of them appeared once. The biggest ten clones account for 2.5% to 3.5% of the sample.

This material consisted of CD4+ T cells from PBMCs cultured with HCoV-NL63 spike peptides, taken before COVID-19 vaccination. What the cell subset or site label conveys for this sample: HCoV-NL63 spike overlapping peptide pool stimulation. These TCRs come from a human donor who received a COVID-19 vaccine.

The chain employs TRBV6-5 and TRBJ1-1; a possible D gene is TRBD1 (5 bases). The CDR3 has 15 amino acids. In germline, CDR1 is MNHEY, CDR2 SVGAGI. The V gene lost 0 bases and the J gene lost 4 bases, with 12 bases spanning the gap. CDR3 region: CASSYSWGMGTEAFF. CDR3 DNA sequence: TGTGCCAGCAGTTACTCATGGGGGATGGGCACTGAAGCTTTCTTT.

V is TRBV6-5 and J is TRBJ1-3; no clear D. Germline V gene lookup returns CDR1 MNHEY and CDR2 SVGAGI. The CDR3 runs to 14 residues. Trimming removed 0 bases from V and 3 bases from J, with 6 bases in between. CDR3 amino acids: CASSYSSSGNTIYF. The CDR3, as DNA: TGTGCCAGCAGTTACTCGAGTAGTGGAAACACCATATATTTT.

The chain couples TRBV6-5 to TRBJ1-2; TRBD1 is a possible D gene (5 bases). Germline V gene sequence: CDR1 MNHEY, CDR2 SVGAGI. Trimming cost V 8 bases and J 4 bases, with 11 bases left between them. The CDR3 length is 12 residues. CDR3 in amino acids: CASGAAVYGYTF. The CDR3 bases are TGTGCCAGCGGGGCAGCAGTCTATGGCTACACCTTC.

This clone appeared a few times. The CDR3 loop is CASSERGVVSGNTIYF. The CDR3, as DNA: TGTGCCAGCAGTGAACGGGGGGTAGTCTCCGGAAACACCATATATTTT. V gene TRBV2 combines with J gene TRBJ1-3, with D tentatively TRBD1 (5 bases). V was shortened by 2 bases and J by 4 bases, with 15 bases between the two germline ends. The CDR3 is 16 amino acids. CDR1 and CDR2 from the germline V gene are SNHLY and FYNNEI.